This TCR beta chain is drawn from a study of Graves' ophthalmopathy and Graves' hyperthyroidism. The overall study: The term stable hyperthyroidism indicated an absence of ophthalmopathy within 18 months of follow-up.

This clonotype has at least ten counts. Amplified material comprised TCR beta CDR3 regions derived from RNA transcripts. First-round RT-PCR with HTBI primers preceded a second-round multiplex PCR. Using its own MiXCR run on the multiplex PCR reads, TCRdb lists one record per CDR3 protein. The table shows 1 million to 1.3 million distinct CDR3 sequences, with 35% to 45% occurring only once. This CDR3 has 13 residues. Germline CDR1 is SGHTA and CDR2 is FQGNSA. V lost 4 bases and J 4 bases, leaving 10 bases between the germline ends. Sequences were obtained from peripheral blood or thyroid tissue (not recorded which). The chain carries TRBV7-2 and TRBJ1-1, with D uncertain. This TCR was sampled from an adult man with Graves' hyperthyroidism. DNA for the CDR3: TGTGCCAGCAGCTCGCGTTTAGTCACTGAAGCTTTCTTT. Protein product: CASSSRLVTEAFF.